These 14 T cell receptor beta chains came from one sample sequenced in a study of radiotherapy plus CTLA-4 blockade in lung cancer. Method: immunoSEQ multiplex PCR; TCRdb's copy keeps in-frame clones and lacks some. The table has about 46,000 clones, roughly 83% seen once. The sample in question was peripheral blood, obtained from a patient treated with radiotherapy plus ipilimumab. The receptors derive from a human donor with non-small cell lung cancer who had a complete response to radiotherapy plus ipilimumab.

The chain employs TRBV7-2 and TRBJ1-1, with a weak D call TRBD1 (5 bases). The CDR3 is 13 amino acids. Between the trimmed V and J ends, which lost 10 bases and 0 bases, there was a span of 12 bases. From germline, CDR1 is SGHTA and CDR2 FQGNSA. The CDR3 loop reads CATQEGMNTEAFF. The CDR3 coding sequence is TGTGCCACCCAGGAGGGGATGAACACTGAAGCTTTCTTT.

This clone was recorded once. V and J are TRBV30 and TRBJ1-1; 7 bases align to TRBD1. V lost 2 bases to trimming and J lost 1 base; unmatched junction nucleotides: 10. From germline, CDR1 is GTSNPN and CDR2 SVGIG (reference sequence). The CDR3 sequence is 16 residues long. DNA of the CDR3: TGTGCCTGGAGTATGAGGGGGCGTCATACGAACACTGAAGCTTTCTTT. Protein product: CAWSMRGRHTNTEAFF.

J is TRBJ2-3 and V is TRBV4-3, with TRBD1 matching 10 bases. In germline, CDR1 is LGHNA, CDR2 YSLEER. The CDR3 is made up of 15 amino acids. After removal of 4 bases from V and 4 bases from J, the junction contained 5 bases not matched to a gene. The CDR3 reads CASSRGTGVADTQYF. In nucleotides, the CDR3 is TGCGCCAGCAGCCGGGGGACAGGGGTGGCAGATACGCAGTATTTT.

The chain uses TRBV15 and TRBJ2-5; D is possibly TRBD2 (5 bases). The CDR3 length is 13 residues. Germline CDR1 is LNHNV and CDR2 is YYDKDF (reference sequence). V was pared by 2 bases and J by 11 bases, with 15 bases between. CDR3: CATSRSYAWEQYF. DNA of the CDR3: TGTGCCACCAGCAGATCCTACGCGTGGGAGCAGTACTTC.

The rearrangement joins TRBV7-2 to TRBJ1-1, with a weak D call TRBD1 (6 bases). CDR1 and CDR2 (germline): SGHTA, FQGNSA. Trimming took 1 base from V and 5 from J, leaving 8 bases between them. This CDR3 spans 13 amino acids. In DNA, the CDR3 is TGTGCCAGCAGCTTAGACAGGGTTACTGAAGCTTTCTTT. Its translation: CASSLDRVTEAFF.

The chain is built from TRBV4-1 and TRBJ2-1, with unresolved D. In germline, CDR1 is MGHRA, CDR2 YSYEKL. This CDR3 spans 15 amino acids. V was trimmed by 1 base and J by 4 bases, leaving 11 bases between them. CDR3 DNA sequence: TGCGCCAGCAGCCAAGCCCGGGTCCTTTACAATGAGCAGTTCTTC. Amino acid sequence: CASSQARVLYNEQFF.

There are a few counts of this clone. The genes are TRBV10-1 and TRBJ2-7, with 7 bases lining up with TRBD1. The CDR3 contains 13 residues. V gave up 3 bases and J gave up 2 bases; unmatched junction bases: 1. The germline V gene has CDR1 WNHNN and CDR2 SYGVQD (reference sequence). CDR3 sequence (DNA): TGCGCCAGCAGTGAAGGGACAGCCTACGAGCAGTACTTC. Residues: CASSEGTAYEQYF.

CDR3 residues: CASSLDTGYQPQHF. In DNA form, the CDR3 reads TGTGCCAGCAGCTTAGATACAGGGTATCAGCCCCAGCATTTT. The V and J genes are TRBV7-8 and TRBJ1-5, with D possibly TRBD1 on 6 matching bases. CDR3 length: 14 residues. The germline CDR1 and CDR2 sequences are SGHVS and FQNEAQ. With 1 base removed from V and 5 bases from J, the gap between germline ends came to 9 bases.

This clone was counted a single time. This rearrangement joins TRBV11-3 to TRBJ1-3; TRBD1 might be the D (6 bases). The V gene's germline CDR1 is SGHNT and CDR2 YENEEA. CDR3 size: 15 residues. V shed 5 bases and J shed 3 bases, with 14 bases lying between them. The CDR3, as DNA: TGTGCCAGCAGCCACACAGGGTTCTTTGGAAACACCATATATTTT. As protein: CASSHTGFFGNTIYF.

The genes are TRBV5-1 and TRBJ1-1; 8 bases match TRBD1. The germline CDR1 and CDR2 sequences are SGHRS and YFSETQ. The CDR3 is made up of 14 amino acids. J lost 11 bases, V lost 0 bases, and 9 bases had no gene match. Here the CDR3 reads CASSLGDRGKPAFF. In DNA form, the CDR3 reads TGCGCCAGCAGCTTGGGAGACAGGGGAAAACCGGCTTTCTTT.

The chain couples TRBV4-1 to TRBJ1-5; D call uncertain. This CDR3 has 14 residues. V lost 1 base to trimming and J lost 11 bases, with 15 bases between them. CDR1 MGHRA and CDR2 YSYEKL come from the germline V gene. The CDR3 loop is CASSQVSTAPSQHF. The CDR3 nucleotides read TGCGCCAGCAGCCAAGTCTCTACAGCACCGTCCCAGCATTTT.

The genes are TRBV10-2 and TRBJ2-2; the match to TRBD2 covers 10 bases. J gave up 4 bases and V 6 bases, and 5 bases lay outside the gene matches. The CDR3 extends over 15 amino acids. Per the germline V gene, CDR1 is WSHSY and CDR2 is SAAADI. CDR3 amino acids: CASRVAGGGTGELFF. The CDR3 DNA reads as TGCGCCAGCAGGGTAGCGGGGGGCGGCACCGGGGAGCTGTTTTTT.

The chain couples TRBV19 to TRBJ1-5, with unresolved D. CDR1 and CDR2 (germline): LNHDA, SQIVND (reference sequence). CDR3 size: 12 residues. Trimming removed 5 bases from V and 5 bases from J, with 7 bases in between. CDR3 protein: CASSPVYQPQHF. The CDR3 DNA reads TGTGCCAGTAGTCCCGTATATCAGCCCCAGCATTTT.

CDR3 nucleotides: TGTGCCTGGAGTCCTGGCAATCAGCCCCAGCATTTT. It is translated as CAWSPGNQPQHF. V is TRBV30 and J is TRBJ1-5; D not resolved. There are 12 residues in the CDR3. V lost 2 bases to trimming and J lost 2 bases, with 4 bases between them. Looked up from germline, CDR1 is GTSNPN and CDR2 is SVGIG (reference sequence).